This TCR beta chain came from a study of T cell responses to AZD1222 COVID-19 vaccine. Background on the study: Second-dose recipients at about 4 or about 12 weeks were treated as one pooled group.

Produced via immunoSEQ multiplex PCR; TCRdb's table is partial and in-frame only. The repertoire consists of tens of thousands of clones, with approximately 89% occurring once and the leading ten covering less than 20%. Comment on this clone: Its antigen is undetermined.

Study-wide results and limits: Among AZD1222 vaccinees, only six were seropositive at baseline. Most donors were white British, females outnumbered males, and clonal diversity was possibly underestimated. Repertoire sampling occurred only after the peak T cell response.

V gave up 6 bases and J gave up 7 bases, with 7 bases separating them. The CDR3 is 11 amino acids. CDR1 SGHNT and CDR2 YYREEE come from the germline V gene (reference sequence). The receptor comes from an adult in good health. Source: peripheral blood, taken on day 0 of AZD1222 vaccination. V and J are TRBV5-4 and TRBJ2-2, with D possibly being TRBD1 (5 bases). The CDR3 DNA reads as TGTGCCAGCACCGACAGCGGGGAGCTGTTTTTT. Translated: CASTDSGELFF.